These 9 T cell receptor beta chains were all obtained from the same sample, sequenced in a study of T cells in Graves' hyperthyroidism and ophthalmopathy. Authors of the study amplified TCR beta CDR3 regions from RNA transcripts. First-round RT-PCR of the TCR CDR3 relied on the HTBI primer set. TCRdb redid the calling of the multiplex PCR reads with MiXCR, one entry per CDR3 protein. The sample includes a few hundred thousand distinct CDR3 sequences, approximately 15% of them seen just once. The sample taken for sequencing was blood. The source is a woman in her 30s with Graves' hyperthyroidism that later progressed to Graves' ophthalmopathy.

The V and J genes are TRBV24-1 and TRBJ1-2; maybe TRBD1 (6 bases). The germline gives CDR1 KGHDR, CDR2 SFDVKD. The CDR3 contains 13 residues. With 6 bases removed from V and 0 bases from J, the gap between germline ends came to 7 bases. The CDR3 nucleotides read TGTGCCACCAGTAGGACAGCTAACTATGGCTACACCTTC. The encoded protein is CATSRTANYGYTF.

This clonotype showed up many times. The rearrangement joins TRBV24-1 to TRBJ2-7; 7 bases line up with TRBD1. Germline lookup yields CDR1 KGHDR and CDR2 SFDVKD. This CDR3 has 13 residues. The trim removed 10 bases at V and 3 bases at J, leaving 8 bases unmatched. The CDR3 region is CATSTGADYEQYF. The CDR3 DNA reads TGTGCCACGAGTACAGGGGCTGACTACGAGCAGTACTTC.

This clonotype occurred many times. The V call is TRBV7-9, the J call TRBJ2-7; D may be TRBD1 (6 bases). CDR3 length: 15 amino acids. Between the trimmed V and J ends, which lost 4 bases and 3 bases, there was a span of 16 bases. Germline V gene data show CDR1 as SEHNR and CDR2 as FQNEAQ (reference sequence). The DNA for the CDR3 is TGTGCCAGCAGCTCCCGAGGGGGATCCTTCTACGAGCAGTACTTC. Translating gives CASSSRGGSFYEQYF.

CDR3 in amino acids: CASSSEGYLAKNIQYF. The CDR3 region has the DNA TGTGCCAGCAGCTCCGAGGGCTACCTAGCCAAAAACATTCAGTACTTC. The V call is TRBV7-2, the J call TRBJ2-4; possible D gene TRBD2, 5 bases. Trimming removed 4 bases at V and 0 bases at J, with 13 bases between. CDR3 length: 16 residues. Germline CDR1 and CDR2: SGHTA and FQGNSA.

This clonotype was recorded at least ten times. This chain joins TRBV28 and TRBJ2-1; TRBD2 agrees at 10 bases. This CDR3 is built from 16 residues. Germline CDR1 and CDR2: MDHEN and SYDVKM. V shed 7 bases and J 4 bases; nucleotides not matched to a gene: 10. Here the CDR3 reads CASKVAGTSAYNEQFF. The CDR3 bases are TGTGCCAGCAAGGTGGCCGGGACTAGCGCATACAATGAGCAGTTCTTC. Drawing the rest from reference TRBV28 and TRBJ2-1, the complete variable domain is DVKVTQSSRYLVKRTGEKVFLECVQDMDHENMFWYRQDPGLGLRLIYFSYDVKMKEKGDIPEGYSVSREKKERFSLILESASTNQTSMYLCASKVAGTSAYNEQFFGPGTRLTVL.

In its sample, this clonotype was seen many times. The chain links TRBV28 to TRBJ1-5; possibly TRBD1 for D (5 bases). Germline assignment: CDR1 MDHEN and CDR2 SYDVKM. The CDR3 extends over 17 amino acids. Trimming shortened V by 0 bases and J by 2 bases, and 14 bases separated the two germline ends. The CDR3 DNA sequence: TGTGCCAGCAGTTTATGGGAACTCAGGGCTCGCAATCAGCCCCAGCATTTT. Protein product: CASSLWELRARNQPQHF.

The gene calls are TRBV28 and TRBJ1-1; no clear D gene. Germline CDR1 MDHEN, CDR2 SYDVKM. V was clipped by 7 bases and J by 1 base, with 13 bases between them. The CDR3 consists of 14 residues. The CDR3 coding sequence is TGTGCCAGCACCCCCAGGAGGGAGAACACTGAAGCTTTCTTT. Translated: CASTPRRENTEAFF. Filled out from reference TRBV28 and TRBJ1-1, the complete variable domain reads DVKVTQSSRYLVKRTGEKVFLECVQDMDHENMFWYRQDPGLGLRLIYFSYDVKMKEKGDIPEGYSVSREKKERFSLILESASTNQTSMYLCASTPRRENTEAFFGQGTRLTVV.

In its sample, this clonotype was seen many times. V gene TRBV3-1 combines with J gene TRBJ1-1; 7 bases agree with TRBD1. The CDR3 is 14 amino acids. Germline loops: CDR1 LGHDT, CDR2 YNNKEL (reference sequence). V trimming: 5 bases; J trimming: 2 bases; junction bases outside the gene matches: 5. In nucleotides, the CDR3 is TGTGCCAGCAGCGGTACAGGGGTCAACACTGAAGCTTTCTTT. Protein: CASSGTGVNTEAFF.

This clonotype occurred many times. This chain connects TRBV11-2 to TRBJ2-7; 16 bases map to TRBD2. Losses at the gene ends were 5 bases for V and 4 bases for J; bases not matched to a gene: 8. CDR1 and CDR2 from the germline V gene are SGHAT and FQNNGV. CDR3 length: 17 residues. The CDR3: CASSTGTSGRAWYEQYF. Written as DNA, the CDR3 is TGTGCCAGCAGCACCGGGACTAGCGGGAGGGCTTGGTACGAGCAGTACTTC.